This entry lists 9 T cell receptor beta chains sequenced from one sample in a study of OX40 agonist ivuxolimab in advanced cancers. Produced via immunoSEQ multiplex PCR; TCRdb's table is partial and in-frame only. The sample yields some 76,000 clones, 86% seen once. The sample consisted of CD4+ or CD8+ T cells sorted from blood, taken in a trial of the OX40 agonist ivuxolimab. The receptors here all came from an adult with an advanced solid tumor such as melanoma, head and neck, liver or kidney cancer.

V gene TRBV4-3 combines with J gene TRBJ2-5; D possibly matches TRBD1 or TRBD2 (5 bases each). Trimming cost V 0 bases and J 5 bases, with 10 bases left between them. Germline lookup yields CDR1 LGHNA and CDR2 YSLEER. CDR3 length: 14 amino acids. In DNA, the CDR3 is TGCGCCAGCAGCCAAGATTTGTGGGGGGAGACCCAGTACTTC. It yields the protein CASSQDLWGETQYF.

The chain recombines TRBV6-1 with TRBJ2-7, with D perhaps TRBD1 or TRBD2 (5 bases each). In germline, CDR1 is MNHNS, CDR2 SASEGT. V lost 0 bases to trimming and J lost 4 bases, with 13 bases between them. The CDR3 has 15 residues. CDR3 residues: CASSEALGTSYEQYF. CDR3 coding DNA: TGTGCCAGCAGTGAAGCGTTGGGGACCTCATACGAGCAGTACTTC.

This chain connects TRBV7-9 to TRBJ2-7, with 10 bases that match TRBD1. Germline V lookup: CDR1 SEHNR, CDR2 FQNEAQ (reference sequence). The junction had 4 bases not matched to a gene; V was cut back by 4 bases and J by 4 bases. The CDR3 length is 14 residues. CDR3 coding DNA: TGTGCCAGCAGCTCGGACAGGGGGTCATACGAGCAGTACTTC. It specifies CASSSDRGSYEQYF.

The J gene is TRBJ1-5, the V gene TRBV11-2, with unresolved D. V dropped 2 bases and J dropped 0 bases, with 5 bases sitting between them. Germline V gene sequence: CDR1 SGHAT, CDR2 FQNNGV. The CDR3 spans 14 residues. In nucleotides, the CDR3 is TGTGCCAGCAGCTTAACAGATAGCAATCAGCCCCAGCATTTT. Amino acids: CASSLTDSNQPQHF. The variable domain in full, completed from reference TRBV11-2 and TRBJ1-5, reads EAGVAQSPRYKIIEKRQSVAFWCNPISGHATLYWYQQILGQGPKLLIQFQNNGVVDDSQLPKDRFSAERLKGVDSTLKIQPAKLEDSAVYLCASSLTDSNQPQHFGDGTRLSIL.

CDR3 nucleotides: TGTGCCAGCAGCTTAGCGGTGTACAATGAGCAGTTCTTC. Amino acid sequence: CASSLAVYNEQFF. The V and J genes are TRBV7-2 and TRBJ2-1; D gene uncertain. The CDR3 length is 13 residues. In germline, CDR1 is SGHTA, CDR2 FQGNSA. Trimming took off 0 bases at V and 4 bases at J, with 4 bases between the two ends. The full variable domain, with the rest looked up from reference TRBV7-2 and TRBJ2-1, is GAGVSQSPSNKVTEKGKDVELRCDPISGHTALYWYRQSLGQGLEFLIYFQGNSAPDKSGLPSDRFSAERTGGSVSTLTIQRTQQEDSAVYLCASSLAVYNEQFFGPGTRLTVL.

The genes are TRBV11-1 and TRBJ2-7; TRBD2 matches 14 bases. V dropped 4 bases and J dropped 7; count of bases not matched to a gene: 9. Germline CDR1 reads SGHAT; CDR2 reads FQDESV (reference sequence). This CDR3 region has 16 residues. Here the CDR3 DNA reads TGTGCCAGCAGCTCGCCGGGACTAGCGGGAGTGTATGAGCAGTACTTC. Residues: CASSSPGLAGVYEQYF.

A single count supports this clone. The V and J genes are TRBV2 and TRBJ2-2; perhaps D is TRBD1 or TRBD2 (5 bases each). CDR3 length: 20 amino acids. Germline values: CDR1 SNHLY, CDR2 FYNNEI. V lost 2 bases, J lost 1 base, and 23 bases lay in between. CDR3 nucleotides: TGTGCCAGCAGTGAATTTAAGGGACCCCAATTCACTTTGAACACCGGGGAGCTGTTTTTT. Translated: CASSEFKGPQFTLNTGELFF.

The chain employs TRBV6-5 and TRBJ2-1, with no clear D. V lost 6 bases and J 8 bases, leaving 11 bases between the germline ends. Germline loops: CDR1 MNHEY, CDR2 SVGAGI. The CDR3 totals 12 residues. The CDR3 DNA reads TGTGCCAGCAGCCCTTATGGCTATGAGCAGTTCTTC. Its translation: CASSPYGYEQFF.

The chain is built from TRBV25-1 and TRBJ1-3; possible D gene TRBD1, 5 bases. The CDR3 length is 14 residues. V dropped 1 base and J dropped 4 bases, with 8 bases sitting between them. Germline CDR1 reads MGHDK; CDR2 reads SYGVNS. For the CDR3, the DNA is TGTGCCAGCAGTGAATGGGACTTCGGAAACACCATATATTTT. Protein: CASSEWDFGNTIYF. The whole variable domain, remainder taken from reference TRBV25-1 and TRBJ1-3, is EADIYQTPRYLVIGTGKKITLECSQTMGHDKMYWYQQDPGMELHLIHYSYGVNSTEKGDLSSESTVSRIRTEHFPLTLESARPSHTSQYLCASSEWDFGNTIYFGEGSWLTVV.